What follows describes a single T cell receptor (beta chain). Regarding time point: newly diagnosed GD, antithyroid drugs for less than 3 months. RNA from PBMCs was the source of the TCR library. The sample originates from a study of regulatory T cells in long-lasting Graves disease. To make TCR beta libraries, researchers used iRepertoire HTBI primers and Arm-PCR of CDR3 regions. Per the authors' pipeline: Around 59 TRBV and approximately 13 TRBJ segments were identified across samples. A single record per CDR3 protein comes from TCRdb applying MiXCR to the multiplex PCR reads. The V and J calls come from TCRdb's annotation, not from the publication. This table has about 440,000 distinct CDR3 sequences, about 15% appearing once. These data were also filed under a second study, of T cells in Graves' hyperthyroidism and ophthalmopathy. From that study: Blood also showed most of the thyroid clonotypes that were expanded above 0.001.

The sequences come from peripheral blood mononuclear cells (PBMCs), collected at new diagnosis, from a patient treated with antithyroid drugs. The receptor was isolated from a woman in her twenties or thirties with Graves disease.

CDR3 sequence: CASSLVAGERETQYF. CDR3 DNA sequence: TGTGCCAGCAGCTTAGTAGCGGGAGAACGGGAGACCCAGTACTTC. This chain uses TRBV11-2 with TRBJ2-5; 9 bases match TRBD2. The CDR3 extends over 15 amino acids. From germline, CDR1 is SGHAT and CDR2 FQNNGV. J gave up 5 bases and V 1 base, and 5 bases lay outside the gene matches.